The 20 T cell receptor beta chains given below trace back to one sample, sequenced in a study of cytomegalovirus exposure and HLA in healthy donors. PCR employed 60 Vbeta and 13 Jbeta primers. Measured with immunoSEQ multiplex PCR; TCRdb has only the in-frame clones, and not every one. The sample gives about 130,000 clones, 78% of which show up once; around 1.8% is in the top ten. Input material: PBMCs. Every receptor here comes from a woman between 40 and 55 years old in good health and CMV-seronegative.

This sequence joins TRBV19 and TRBJ1-1; 10 bases align to TRBD1. The CDR3 has 14 amino acids. Germline CDR1 reads LNHDA; CDR2 reads SQIVND (reference sequence). With 3 bases clipped from V and 9 bases from J, the junction kept 7 bases outside the gene matches. The CDR3 reads CASSMGQGILKAFF. In DNA, the CDR3 is TGTGCCAGTAGTATGGGACAGGGGATACTGAAAGCTTTCTTT.

V usage is TRBV27 and J usage is TRBJ2-2; TRBD1 might be the D (6 bases). The CDR3 length is 13 residues. Between the trimmed V and J ends, which lost 3 bases and 6 bases, there was a span of 8 bases. Germline CDR1 and CDR2: MNHEY and SMNVEV (reference sequence). CDR3 amino acids: CASSLPGAGELFF. Written as DNA, the CDR3 is TGTGCCAGCAGTTTGCCAGGGGCCGGGGAGCTGTTTTTT.

The chain is built from TRBV29-1 and TRBJ1-2; 9 nucleotides align to TRBD1. With V trimmed by 3 bases and J by 7 bases, 6 bases remained unmatched. The CDR3 is 13 amino acids. CDR1 SQVTM and CDR2 ANQGSEA come from the germline V gene. CDR3 in amino acids: CSVEPGQGSGYTF. As DNA, the CDR3 is TGCAGCGTTGAGCCGGGACAGGGAAGTGGCTACACCTTC.

The chain couples TRBV9 to TRBJ1-3, with 8 bases lining up with TRBD1. V lost 4 bases and J lost 0; bases outside the gene matches: 9. CDR3 size: 17 residues. Per germline, CDR1 SGDLS and CDR2 YYNGEE. The CDR3 protein is CASSPEETGVSGNTIYF. In DNA, the CDR3 is TGTGCCAGCAGCCCAGAGGAGACAGGGGTCTCTGGAAACACCATATATTTT. The whole variable domain, remainder taken from reference TRBV9 and TRBJ1-3, is DSGVTQTPKHLITATGQRVTLRCSPRSGDLSVYWYQQSLDQGLQFLIQYYNGEERAKGNILERFSAQQFPDLHSELNLSSLELGDSALYFCASSPEETGVSGNTIYFGEGSWLTVV.

The genes are TRBV7-6 and TRBJ2-3; 8 nucleotides align to TRBD2. Germline values: CDR1 SGHVS, CDR2 FNYEAQ. Trimming at V came to 5 bases and at J to 5 bases, leaving 15 bases not matched to a gene. The CDR3 length is 17 residues. This CDR3 reads CASSANLAGLEVDTQYF. The CDR3 DNA follows: TGTGCCAGCAGCGCCAACCTAGCGGGCCTTGAGGTAGATACGCAGTATTTT.

This clone was seen a handful of times. The V and J genes are TRBV27 and TRBJ2-3; a possible D gene is TRBD2 (6 bases). Between the trimmed V and J ends, which lost 5 bases and 0 bases, there was a span of 15 bases. Germline V gene sequence: CDR1 MNHEY, CDR2 SMNVEV (reference sequence). The CDR3 covers 16 residues. CDR3 DNA sequence: TGTGCCAGCAGTCTACTGGGACTCCGTAGCACAGATACGCAGTATTTT. Translating gives CASSLLGLRSTDTQYF.

This chain connects TRBV10-3 to TRBJ2-1; 7 bases agree with TRBD1. The CDR3 sequence is 17 residues long. The V and J ends lost 3 bases and 2 bases, in that order; junction bases with no gene match: 10. Germline V gene sequence: CDR1 ENHRY, CDR2 SYGVKD. CDR3 sequence: CAISDPDRVGPYNEQFF. The CDR3 coding sequence is TGTGCCATCAGTGATCCCGACAGGGTCGGCCCCTACAATGAGCAGTTCTTC.

V is TRBV7-6 and J is TRBJ2-1; the D is unclear. CDR3 length equals 14 residues. Trimming shortened V by 5 bases and J by 2 bases, and 10 bases separated the two germline ends. Germline V gives CDR1 SGHVS, CDR2 FNYEAQ. CDR3 in DNA: TGTGCCAGCAGCACAGCAGACCCCTACAATGAGCAGTTCTTC. The encoded protein is CASSTADPYNEQFF.

The chain links TRBV19 to TRBJ1-3; D is unresolved. V lost 6 bases, J lost 4 bases, and 13 bases lay in between. The CDR3 length is 14 residues. The germline gives CDR1 LNHDA, CDR2 SQIVND (reference sequence). In DNA form, the CDR3 reads TGTGCCAGTAGCTCCGAACAGAACGGAAACACCATATATTTT. Protein product: CASSSEQNGNTIYF.

This clone has a single count. The chain joins TRBV27 to TRBJ2-1; 8 bases agree with TRBD2. Germline CDR1 and CDR2: MNHEY and SMNVEV (reference sequence). This CDR3 comprises 15 residues. V lost 6 bases and J lost 7; bases outside the gene matches: 11. CDR3 residues: CASRPGLGGWNEQFF. The CDR3 nucleotides are TGTGCCAGCAGGCCGGGACTAGGGGGTTGGAATGAGCAGTTCTTC.

This clone was counted once. V gene TRBV7-9 combines with J gene TRBJ1-2, with D possibly TRBD1 on 5 matching bases. V was pared by 1 base and J by 4 bases, with 19 bases between. The CDR3 extends over 17 amino acids. CDR1 and CDR2 from the germline V gene are SEHNR and FQNEAQ (reference sequence). The CDR3 sequence: CASSLGSQWERGYGYTF. CDR3 DNA: TGTGCCAGCAGCTTAGGTTCTCAGTGGGAAAGGGGCTATGGCTACACCTTC.

This chain connects TRBV19 to TRBJ1-1; tentatively, D is TRBD1 (5 bases). Trimming took off 1 base at V and 1 base at J, with 16 bases between the two ends. From germline, CDR1 is LNHDA and CDR2 SQIVND (reference sequence). This CDR3 has 17 residues. The CDR3 DNA sequence: TGTGCCAGTAGTATAGGACCATTAGGGGCCCCGAACACTGAAGCTTTCTTT. This codes for CASSIGPLGAPNTEAFF.

The chain has TRBV9 and TRBJ2-3; 12 nucleotides agree with TRBD2. This CDR3 is 16 amino acids long. V gave up 4 bases and J gave up 1 base; unmatched junction bases: 4. CDR1 and CDR2 (germline): SGDLS, YYNGEE. The chain's CDR3 is CASSSRLAGGTDTQYF. Written as DNA, the CDR3 is TGTGCCAGCAGCTCCCGACTAGCGGGGGGCACAGATACGCAGTATTTT.

The chain recombines TRBV12-5 with TRBJ1-2, with a tentative D call TRBD1 (5 bases). Germline V gene lookup returns CDR1 LGHNT and CDR2 FRNRAP. The CDR3 is made up of 14 amino acids. The ends were cut back, 3 bases at V and 7 bases at J, with 15 bases in the middle. The CDR3 is CASGFLGQGGGYTF. CDR3 sequence (DNA): TGTGCTAGTGGTTTTCTCGGGCAGGGCGGTGGCTACACCTTC.

The chain is built from TRBV5-6 and TRBJ2-3, with TRBD2 identical over 11 bases. J gave up 11 bases and V 0 bases, and 5 bases lay outside the gene matches. Germline V gene data show CDR1 as SGHDT and CDR2 as YYEEEE. The CDR3 consists of 14 residues. The DNA for the CDR3 is TGTGCCAGCAGCTTGGGGGGACTAGCGGAGCGGCAGTATTTT. Translating gives CASSLGGLAERQYF.

Details on this clone: The sample has other DNA sequences that encode this CDR3 too. The J gene is TRBJ1-1, the V gene TRBV9; 7 positions match TRBD1. CDR3 length: 14 residues. Germline CDR1 reads SGDLS; CDR2 reads YYNGEE. V shed 3 bases, J shed 7 bases, and the junction held 9 bases outside the gene matches. For the CDR3, the DNA is TGTGCCAGCAGCGGAGGACAGGTCACTAATGAAGCTTTCTTT. This translates into CASSGGQVTNEAFF.

This chain uses TRBV5-1 with TRBJ2-7; maybe TRBD2 (5 bases). CDR1 SGHRS and CDR2 YFSETQ come from the germline V gene. This CDR3 has 17 residues. Trimming took 3 bases from V and 0 from J, leaving 19 bases between them. The CDR3 spells CASSSPPARAGSYEQYF. CDR3 coding DNA: TGCGCCAGCAGCTCCCCCCCGGCGAGGGCAGGCTCCTACGAGCAGTACTTC.

The gene calls are TRBV7-8 and TRBJ2-1; 11 positions match TRBD2. The J segment lost 5 bases and the V segment lost 2 bases, leaving 14 bases of the junction unmatched. Germline V gene data show CDR1 as SGHVS and CDR2 as FQNEAQ. The CDR3 extends over 19 amino acids. The CDR3 loop is CASSLKRLAGGNQHNEQFF. CDR3 coding DNA: TGTGCCAGCAGCTTAAAGCGCCTAGCGGGGGGAAATCAACACAATGAGCAGTTCTTC.

This clone has more than one count but fewer than ten. This chain uses TRBV7-3 with TRBJ1-1; D remains unclear. The CDR3 totals 15 residues. Germline CDR1 SGHTA, CDR2 FQGTGA. V dropped 1 base and J dropped 1 base, with 10 bases sitting between them. CDR3 in amino acids: CASSLSGGGNTEAFF. DNA of the CDR3: TGTGCCAGCAGCTTAAGCGGTGGAGGGAACACTGAAGCTTTCTTT.

Only one count was recorded for this clone. The V and J genes are TRBV27 and TRBJ2-6, with unresolved D. Germline assignment: CDR1 MNHEY and CDR2 SMNVEV (reference sequence). CDR3 length: 13 amino acids. The ends were cut back, 8 bases at V and 0 bases at J, with 5 bases in the middle. CDR3 residues: CASQLSGANVLTF. CDR3 coding DNA: TGTGCCAGCCAACTCTCTGGGGCCAACGTCCTGACTTTC.